The 30 T cell receptor beta chains presented below share a single source sample, sequenced in a study of blood T cell repertoires in COVID-19. Using immunoSEQ multiplex PCR, the repertoire was profiled, and TCRdb retains in-frame clones only, with some absent. The table records 150,000 to 200,000 clones, less than 90% of them present only once. What was sequenced was peripheral blood. The receptors derive from a woman in her sixties or seventies with COVID-19, enrolled during active disease.

This clone was seen more than once but under ten times. The rearrangement joins TRBV5-6 to TRBJ2-7; TRBD2 matches at 10 bases. Germline V gene lookup returns CDR1 SGHDT and CDR2 YYEEEE. The CDR3 spans 15 residues. V was clipped by 2 bases and J by 2 bases; unmatched bases: 4. The CDR3 loop is CASSFRTSGTYEQYF. CDR3 sequence (DNA): TGTGCCAGCAGCTTCAGGACTAGCGGCACCTACGAGCAGTACTTC.

This clone was recorded once. For the CDR3, the DNA is TGTGCCAGCAGCTTAGTAGGCGGGAATGAGCAGTTCTTC. This translates into CASSLVGGNEQFF. The chain uses TRBV7-2 and TRBJ2-1, with TRBD2 as a possible D gene (5 bases). The CDR3 is 13 residues long. Germline V gene lookup returns CDR1 SGHTA and CDR2 FQGNSA. Trimming left V 1 base short and J 7 bases short, with 8 bases between.

The J gene is TRBJ1-3, the V gene TRBV9; no clear D. The CDR3 length is 15 residues. The germline CDR1 and CDR2 sequences are SGDLS and YYNGEE. Deletions cut 4 bases from V and 0 bases from J, with 11 bases between. In DNA, the CDR3 is TGTGCCAGCAGCCCCCGTGCAGTCTCTGGAAACACCATATATTTT. It specifies CASSPRAVSGNTIYF.

This clone was observed a single time. The J gene is TRBJ2-3, the V gene TRBV6-5, with TRBD2 matching over 10 bases. The J segment lost 2 bases and the V segment lost 6 bases, leaving 5 bases of the junction unmatched. The germline CDR1 and CDR2 sequences are MNHEY and SVGAGI. This CDR3 is 15 amino acids long. The CDR3 DNA reads as TGTGCCAGCAGGCGGGGACTAGCGAACACAGATACGCAGTATTTT. Residues: CASRRGLANTDTQYF.

The chain carries TRBV7-2 and TRBJ2-3, with TRBD1 identical over 8 bases. CDR3 size: 15 residues. From germline, CDR1 is SGHTA and CDR2 FQGNSA. Losses at the gene ends were 2 bases for V and 2 bases for J; bases not matched to a gene: 3. CDR3 in DNA: TGTGCCAGCAGCTTACGACAGGGGACCACAGATACGCAGTATTTT. It yields the protein CASSLRQGTTDTQYF. The whole variable domain, remainder taken from reference TRBV7-2 and TRBJ2-3, is GAGVSQSPSNKVTEKGKDVELRCDPISGHTALYWYRQSLGQGLEFLIYFQGNSAPDKSGLPSDRFSAERTGGSVSTLTIQRTQQEDSAVYLCASSLRQGTTDTQYFGPGTRLTVL.

This chain joins TRBV30 and TRBJ2-7; no reliable D call. The CDR3 is 14 amino acids. Germline V gene data show CDR1 as GTSNPN and CDR2 as SVGIG (reference sequence). V was cut by 4 bases and J by 2 bases, with 15 bases left in between. In DNA form, the CDR3 reads TGTGCCTGGACTTCAACGGGTTCTACCTACGAGCAGTACTTC. Its translation is CAWTSTGSTYEQYF.

The gene calls are TRBV19 and TRBJ1-5; weak D call: TRBD1 (5 bases). This CDR3 is built from 15 residues. Germline V lookup: CDR1 LNHDA, CDR2 SQIVND (reference sequence). Trimming left V 6 bases short and J 3 bases short, with 15 bases between. CDR3 sequence: CASSRGEMTNQPQHF. In nucleotides, the CDR3 is TGTGCCAGTAGCCGGGGGGAGATGACCAATCAGCCCCAGCATTTT.

The genes are TRBV19 and TRBJ2-1; 7 nucleotides line up with TRBD2. The germline CDR1 and CDR2 sequences are LNHDA and SQIVND (reference sequence). Unmatched junction bases numbered 12, after V lost 3 bases and J lost 7 bases. The CDR3 has 16 residues. The CDR3 DNA follows: TGTGCCAGTAGTATCGAAGCGCGGGAGTTAGGTAATGAGCAGTTCTTC. Residues: CASSIEARELGNEQFF.

This chain uses TRBV7-2 with TRBJ2-5; tentative D call: TRBD2 (6 bases). Per germline, CDR1 SGHTA and CDR2 FQGNSA. V was clipped by 5 bases and J by 5 bases, with 12 bases between them. The CDR3 loop spans 13 amino acids. The DNA of the CDR3 is TGTGCCAGCAGCAGACAGAGCGGGGAGACCCAGTACTTC. Protein sequence: CASSRQSGETQYF.

The V gene is TRBV7-9, the J gene TRBJ1-1; 7 nucleotides match TRBD1. Germline values: CDR1 SEHNR, CDR2 FQNEAQ (reference sequence). J gave up 1 base and V 5 bases, and 13 bases lay outside the gene matches. The CDR3 is 17 residues long. CDR3 sequence: CASSPGTAALGNTEAFF. DNA for the CDR3: TGTGCCAGCAGCCCTGGGACAGCGGCTCTTGGGAACACTGAAGCTTTCTTT.

The CDR3 DNA reads as TGCGCCAGCAGTCAATCGTTCTATGGAGGGGGCAATCAGCCCCAGCATTTT. Translation gives CASSQSFYGGGNQPQHF. The rearrangement links TRBV23-1 to TRBJ1-5; tentatively, D is TRBD1 (5 bases). TRBV23-1 is designated an ORF whose function remains uncertain. The germline V and J ends were trimmed by 0 bases and 2 bases, with 14 bases remaining between them. This CDR3 is built from 17 residues.

This rearrangement joins TRBV27 to TRBJ1-2; maybe TRBD1 (5 bases). Germline loops: CDR1 MNHEY, CDR2 SMNVEV (reference sequence). CDR3 length: 15 residues. V dropped 7 bases and J dropped 4 bases, with 19 bases sitting between them. CDR3 nucleotide sequence: TGTGCCAGCACCTTCGCGGGACGCTTAGGCTATGGCTACACCTTC. Amino acids: CASTFAGRLGYGYTF.

The rearrangement joins TRBV3-1 (or the pseudogene TRBV3-2) to TRBJ1-2; 10 positions match TRBD1. Unmatched junction bases numbered 9, after V lost 5 bases and J lost 6 bases. From germline, CDR1 is LGHDT and CDR2 YNNKEL (reference sequence). The CDR3 has 15 amino acids. CDR3 amino acids: CASSSSTGGVDGYTF. The CDR3, as DNA: TGTGCCAGCAGCTCTTCGACAGGGGGCGTGGATGGCTACACCTTC.

This chain connects TRBV4-2 to TRBJ2-2, with 14 bases fitting TRBD2. The CDR3 runs to 16 residues. After removal of 1 base from V and 10 bases from J, the junction contained 5 bases not matched to a gene. The germline gives CDR1 LGHNA, CDR2 YNFKEQ. The CDR3 region has the DNA TGTGCCAGCAGCCAAGTCGGGACTAGCGGGGGCAAGGAGCTGTTTTTT. Residues: CASSQVGTSGGKELFF.

On this clone: This sample includes further DNA sequences coding for the same CDR3. CDR3 region: CASSGTVNTEAFF. CDR3 DNA sequence: TGTGCCAGCAGCGGAACAGTAAACACTGAAGCTTTCTTT. The J gene is TRBJ1-1, the V gene TRBV9, with D uncertain. The CDR3 consists of 13 residues. From germline, CDR1 is SGDLS and CDR2 YYNGEE. The V end was cut by 3 bases, the J end by 2 bases, with 8 bases between.

The chain joins TRBV19 to TRBJ2-1; D is ambiguous. The V and J ends lost 0 bases and 0 bases respectively, with 15 bases between them. CDR1 is LNHDA, CDR2 SQIVND, per germline (reference sequence). This CDR3 is 18 amino acids long. The CDR3 nucleotides are TGTGCCAGTAGTATAGATCAAGTTTCTAGAGACTCCTACAATGAGCAGTTCTTC. This translates into CASSIDQVSRDSYNEQFF.

The chain combines TRBV30 with TRBJ1-2; no clear D gene. The germline CDR1 and CDR2 sequences are GTSNPN and SVGIG (reference sequence). The CDR3 has 12 amino acids. V dropped 0 bases and J dropped 8 bases, with 10 bases sitting between them. CDR3 protein: CAWSVLKFGYTF. In nucleotides, the CDR3 is TGTGCCTGGAGTGTACTAAAGTTCGGCTACACCTTC. Variable domain in full (rest from reference TRBV30 and TRBJ1-2): SQTIHQWPATLVQPVGSPLSLECTVEGTSNPNLYWYRQAAGRGLQLLFYSVGIGQISSEVPQNLSASRPQDRQFILSSKKLLLSDSGFYLCAWSVLKFGYTFGSGTRLTVV.

The rearrangement joins TRBV7-2 to TRBJ2-7, with 8 bases aligning to TRBD1. J lost 2 bases, V lost 2 bases, and 5 bases had no gene match. This CDR3 contains 15 residues. CDR1 is SGHTA and CDR2 is FQGNSA in the germline V gene. The CDR3 protein is CASSLRTGQAYEQYF. The CDR3 region has the DNA TGTGCCAGCAGCTTAAGGACGGGACAGGCCTACGAGCAGTACTTC.

The J gene is TRBJ2-7, the V gene TRBV18; no clear D gene. The CDR3 covers 11 residues. The V end lost 3 bases, the J end lost 6 bases, and 6 bases lay between the germline ends. CDR1 and CDR2 from the germline V gene are KGHSH and LQKENI. The CDR3 region is CASSPSGEQYF. The DNA of the CDR3 is TGTGCCAGCTCACCCTCGGGCGAGCAGTACTTC.

The J gene is TRBJ2-3, the V gene TRBV24-1, with D possibly TRBD2 on 6 matching bases. CDR1 is KGHDR, CDR2 SFDVKD, per germline. The CDR3 sequence is 16 residues long. V dropped 0 bases and J dropped 4 bases, with 13 bases sitting between them. The CDR3 DNA is TGTGCCACCAGTGATTTGCAAGGCGGAGGGGCAGATACGCAGTATTTT. Residues: CATSDLQGGGADTQYF.

V and J are TRBV5-1 and TRBJ1-1; D gene uncertain. The V end was cut by 0 bases, the J end by 0 bases, with 9 bases between. This CDR3 is built from 15 residues. Germline CDR1 is SGHRS and CDR2 is YFSETQ. The CDR3 DNA is TGCGCCAGCAGCTTGGCGCGGCAAATGAACACTGAAGCTTTCTTT. Amino acids: CASSLARQMNTEAFF.

The chain carries TRBV24-1 and TRBJ1-2, with a weak D call TRBD1 (5 bases). The V gene's germline CDR1 is KGHDR and CDR2 SFDVKD. The CDR3 is 15 amino acids. V dropped 3 bases and J dropped 1 base, with 11 bases sitting between them. The CDR3 DNA reads TGTGCCACCAGTGATCGAACAGGTGGTAACTATGGCTACACCTTC. Translating it yields CATSDRTGGNYGYTF.

This chain uses TRBV4-3 with TRBJ2-7, with TRBD1 matching over 9 bases. Germline lookup yields CDR1 LGHNA and CDR2 YSLEER. Trimming took 1 base from V and 6 from J; bases not matched to a gene: 10. The CDR3 covers 16 residues. CDR3 DNA: TGCGCCAGCAGCCAAGGTGGGGGACAGGGTGTCTTCGAGCAGTACTTC. Protein product: CASSQGGGQGVFEQYF.

This chain links TRBV6-2 or TRBV6-3 with TRBJ2-7; D uncertain. The CDR3 extends over 15 amino acids. Deletions cut 4 bases from V and 3 bases from J, with 16 bases between. The germline gives CDR1 MNHEY, CDR2 SVGEGT. Here the CDR3 DNA reads TGTGCCAGCAGTTTCCTGCCACCCTTAGACTACGAGCAGTACTTC. Residues: CASSFLPPLDYEQYF.

This clone was observed many times. This chain uses TRBV7-6 with TRBJ2-7; 12 bases match TRBD1. Germline CDR1 reads SGHVS; CDR2 reads FNYEAQ. This CDR3 has 16 residues. V was clipped by 5 bases and J by 4 bases; unmatched bases: 9. The CDR3 sequence: CASSGGAGQGAYEQYF. CDR3 in DNA: TGTGCCAGCAGCGGCGGGGCGGGACAGGGGGCTTACGAGCAGTACTTC.

The rearrangement links TRBV9 to TRBJ2-2, with TRBD2 matching 10 bases. Germline values: CDR1 SGDLS, CDR2 YYNGEE. The CDR3 totals 17 residues. Trimming cost V 4 bases and J 3 bases; bases outside gene matches: 9. CDR3 nucleotides: TGTGCCAGCAGCTCCCCCCTAGCGGGAGTGGACACCGGGGAGCTGTTTTTT. Translated, it gives CASSSPLAGVDTGELFF.

The chain carries TRBV27 and TRBJ2-2; 7 positions match TRBD1. The V gene end was trimmed by 6 bases and the J gene end by 1 base; junction bases not matched to a gene: 2. Germline V gives CDR1 MNHEY, CDR2 SMNVEV (reference sequence). This CDR3 is 14 amino acids long. DNA for the CDR3: TGTGCCAGCAGCCGACAGGGGAACACCGGGGAGCTGTTTTTT. Its protein is CASSRQGNTGELFF.

The sample holds one count of this clone. The genes are TRBV5-1 and TRBJ2-1; 8 nucleotides align to TRBD1. CDR1 SGHRS and CDR2 YFSETQ come from the germline V gene. V dropped 3 bases and J dropped 5; count of bases not matched to a gene: 4. This CDR3 region has 14 residues. The CDR3 spells CASSSGQGHNEQFF. The CDR3 nucleotides are TGCGCCAGCAGCTCCGGACAGGGCCACAATGAGCAGTTCTTC.

V and J are TRBV19 and TRBJ1-5; 7 bases agree with TRBD1. V was pared by 8 bases and J by 2 bases, with 9 bases of the junction left unmatched. This CDR3 spans 15 amino acids. Germline CDR1 reads LNHDA; CDR2 reads SQIVND (reference sequence). CDR3 sequence reads: CASRPTGARNQPQHF. CDR3 coding DNA: TGTGCCAGTCGGCCAACAGGGGCCCGCAATCAGCCCCAGCATTTT.

The chain joins TRBV5-4 to TRBJ2-3; D is ambiguous. Germline CDR1 is SGHNT and CDR2 is YYREEE (reference sequence). This CDR3 is built from 14 residues. Trimming left V 2 bases short and J 4 bases short, with 11 bases between. CDR3: CASSLQIHADTQYF. CDR3 DNA: TGTGCCAGCAGCTTACAGATTCACGCAGATACGCAGTATTTT.